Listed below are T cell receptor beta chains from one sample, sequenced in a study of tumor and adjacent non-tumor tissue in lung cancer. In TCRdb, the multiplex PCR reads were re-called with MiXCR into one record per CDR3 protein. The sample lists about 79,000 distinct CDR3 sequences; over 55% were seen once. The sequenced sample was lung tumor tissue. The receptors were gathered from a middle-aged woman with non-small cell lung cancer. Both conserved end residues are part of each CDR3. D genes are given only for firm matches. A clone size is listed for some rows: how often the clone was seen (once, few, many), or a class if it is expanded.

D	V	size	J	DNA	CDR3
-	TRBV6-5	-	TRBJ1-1	TGTGCCAGCAGTAGCCTGGGACGAGACGCTGAAGCTTTCTTT	CASSSLGRDAEAFF
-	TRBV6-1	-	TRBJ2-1	TGTGCCAGGAGTGACCTCTGGGTGGGAGCTTTCGGTGAGCAGTTCTTC	CARSDLWVGAFGEQFF
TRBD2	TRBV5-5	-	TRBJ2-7	TGTGCCAGCAGCTATACTAGCGCGAGCGTCTACGAGCAGTACTTC	CASSYTSASVYEQYF
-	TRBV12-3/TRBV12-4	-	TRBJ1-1	TGTGCCAGCAGTTTAAGGCGGTACACCGAAGCTTTCTTT	CASSLRRYTEAFF
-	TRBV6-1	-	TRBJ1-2	TGTGCCAGCATTGAAGCGCGTGGGAACAACTATGGCCACACCTTC	CASIEARGNNYGHTF
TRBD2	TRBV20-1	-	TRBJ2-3	TGCAGTGCTACTACTAGCGGGGGTGTAGGAGATACGCAGTATTTT	CSATTSGGVGDTQYF
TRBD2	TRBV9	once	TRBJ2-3	TGTGACAGCAGCGTAGGACTAGCGGGCTCAAGGACAGATACGCAGTATTTT	CDSSVGLAGSRTDTQYF
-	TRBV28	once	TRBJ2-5	TGTGCCAGCAGCCCCCTAGGGACATGGGGCGAAGGGACCCAGTACTTC	CASSPLGTWGEGTQYF
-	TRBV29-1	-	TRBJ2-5	TGCAGTGTGGGCTACGGCGGAGAGACCCAGTACTTC	CSVGYGGETQYF
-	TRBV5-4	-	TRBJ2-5	TGTGTCAGCAGTTTGGGCCTAGCTGGAGAGACCCAGTACTTC	CVSSLGLAGETQYF
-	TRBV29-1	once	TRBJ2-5	TGCAGCACGGAGGGGAAAGACCAAGAGACTCAGTACTTC	CSTEGKDQETQYF
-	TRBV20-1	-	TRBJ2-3	TGTAGTGGGGCCCAGCTGAGCACAGATACGCATTATTTT	CSGAQLSTDTHYF
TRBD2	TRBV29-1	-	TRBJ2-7	TGCGGCGTTCAAGATCGGGGGGTCCACGAGCAGTACTTC	CGVQDRGVHEQYF
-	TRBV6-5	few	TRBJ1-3	TGTGCCAGCAGTTACTCCAGCAGGTCAGGTGATATCTCTGGAAACACCATATATTTT	CASSYSSRSGDISGNTIYF
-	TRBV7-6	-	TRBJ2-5	TGTGCCAGCAGCTCCGGTAGTGAGGGAGGAGAGACCCAGTACTTC	CASSSGSEGGETQYF
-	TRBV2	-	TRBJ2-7	TGTGCCAGCAGGAACCTATACGAGCAGTACTTC	CASRNLYEQYF
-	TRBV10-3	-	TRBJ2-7	TGTGCCATCAGTAAGGGACCAGCCTACGAGCAGTACTTC	CAISKGPAYEQYF
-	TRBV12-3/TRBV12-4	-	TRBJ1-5	TGTTCCAGTAGTTTCCTAGGCCTCAATCAACCCCAGCATTTT	CSSSFLGLNQPQHF
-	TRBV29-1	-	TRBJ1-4	TGTAGCGTTGAAGAAGAAAAAAAACTGTTTTTT	CSVEEEKKLFF
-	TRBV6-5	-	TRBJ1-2	TGTGCCAGCAGTCCCGGGAGTGATTATGGCTGTACCTTC	CASSPGSDYGCTF
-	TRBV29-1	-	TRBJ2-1	TGCAGCGTCTACGCGGCGAGCTCCTACAATGAGCAGTTCTTC	CSVYAASSYNEQFF
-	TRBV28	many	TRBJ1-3	TGTGCCAGCAGTTTGGCGGGGGTTAGGGGTGTAATCCCTCCTGGAAACACCATATATTTT	CASSLAGVRGVIPPGNTIYF
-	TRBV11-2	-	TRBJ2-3	TGTGCCAGCAGGCACCTTATAGGGGCGGGTTCCACAGATACGCAGTATTTT	CASRHLIGAGSTDTQYF
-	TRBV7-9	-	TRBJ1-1	TGTGCCAGCTCGGACGGTCTGAACACTGAAGCTTTCTTT	CASSDGLNTEAFF
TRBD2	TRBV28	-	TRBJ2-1	TGTACCAGCAGGTCCTCCAGCGGGGCTTACAATGAGCAGTTCTTC	CTSRSSSGAYNEQFF
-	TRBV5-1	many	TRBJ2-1	TGCGCCAGCAGGAAGGAACTAGCACGTAGGGTAACATACAATGAGCAGTTCTTC	CASRKELARRVTYNEQFF
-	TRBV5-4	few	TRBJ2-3	TGTGCCAGTAGCTTGGGACATGGGGTCGATACGCAGTATTTT	CASSLGHGVDTQYF
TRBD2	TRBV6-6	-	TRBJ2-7	TGTGCCAGCAGGGGAACTAGCGGGAGAGACAAGCTGTACTTC	CASRGTSGRDKLYF
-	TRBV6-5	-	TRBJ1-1	TGTGCCAGCAGTTATCAGGGACACCAGAACACTGATGCTTTCTTT	CASSYQGHQNTDAFF
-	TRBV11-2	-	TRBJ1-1	TGTACCAGCAGCTTAGACGGGCGGGGCTGGTGGGCTTTCTTC	CTSSLDGRGWWAFF
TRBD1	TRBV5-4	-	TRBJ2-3	TGTGCCTGCAACTTGGGACAGGGGGTCGATACGCAGTATTTT	CACNLGQGVDTQYF
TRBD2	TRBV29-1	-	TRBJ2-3	TGCAGCCTTCTTAAGGAGACTAGCACATATACGCAGTATTTT	CSLLKETSTYTQYF
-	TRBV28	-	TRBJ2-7	TGTGCCAGCAGCTCAATCCAGAGGACCACCCACGAGCAGTACTTC	CASSSIQRTTHEQYF